This T cell receptor beta chain was profiled in a study of blood T cells in healthy people across ages. The study, taken as a whole, reports: Significant beta diversity loss was already apparent by age roughly 44, declining roughly linearly.

The CDR3 runs to 19 residues. V lost 0 bases to trimming and J lost 2 bases; unmatched junction nucleotides: 13. Looked up from germline, CDR1 is ENHRY and CDR2 is SYGVKD. It was with a sample-barcoded 5' primer and a J-beta primer mix that a second PCR of about 7 to 12 cycles was run. TCRdb passed the 5' RACE reads through MiXCR, listing each CDR3 protein once. The repertoire holds fewer than 2,000,000 distinct CDR3 sequences, with approximately 32% as singletons. As to this clonotype: The antigen is unknown.

Material for sequencing was blood. The chain employs TRBV10-3 and TRBJ2-5; 9 nucleotides agree with TRBD2. The sequence came from a woman aged 25 to 39 in good health. CDR3 sequence: CAISESGEREANPQETQYF. CDR3 sequence (DNA): TGTGCCATCAGTGAGTCAGGAGAGCGGGAGGCGAATCCTCAAGAGACCCAGTACTTC.